This T cell receptor beta chain was sequenced for a study of Graves' ophthalmopathy and Graves' hyperthyroidism. The CDR3 has 13 residues. CDR1 and CDR2 from the germline V gene are SGHRS and YFSETQ. V lost 3 bases and J lost 8; bases outside the gene matches: 4. Sampling approximately 10 ml of fresh peripheral blood provided the PBMCs. This clonotype occurred many times. Scientists amplified the TCR beta CDR3 regions from RNA transcripts. HTBI primers primed a first-round RT-PCR, and a second-round multiplex PCR followed. TCRdb called the multiplex PCR reads again in MiXCR, with one record for every CDR3 protein. The repertoire holds roughly 480,000 distinct CDR3 sequences, with around an eighth as singletons.

V is TRBV5-1 and J is TRBJ1-1; TRBD1 agrees at 10 bases. This TCR was sampled from a woman younger than 45 with Graves' ophthalmopathy. The sequencing sample was made of blood. Here the CDR3 DNA reads TGCGCCAGCAGCTACGACAGGGGGCTAGAAGCTTTCTTT. This codes for CASSYDRGLEAFF.